This T cell receptor beta chain comes out of a study of CD8 T cells in ankylosing spondylitis (dated by TCRdb to the late 2010s). About the investigation overall: The study profiled T cell receptor beta repertoires in healthy donors and ankylosing spondylitis patients to find disease-linked TCR variants. The whole study cohort included over a hundred healthy donors and 20 to 30 ankylosing spondylitis patients. Peripheral blood was sampled, and synovial fluid was also collected from ankylosing spondylitis patients.

The full study reports these points: In peripheral blood, the disease-linked clones were found at relatively low frequencies and had a CD8+ phenotype. A TCR beta motif made up of 7 to 9 highly homologous amino acid variants appeared to be characteristic of blood from ankylosing spondylitis patients. Some TCR beta motif variants had previously been reported in synovial fluid and blood of reactive arthritis patients, which suggested common disease-initiation mechanisms. The disease-linked clones were reported as significantly enriched in matched synovial fluid samples from ankylosing spondylitis patients.

For sequencing, an Illumina HiSeq 2500 was employed. Quantitative 5'-RACE with molecular barcodes was used to prepare TCR beta libraries. The study's own analysis went as follows. Disease-linked TCR variants were identified with a new computational method built on a probabilistic model of VDJ rearrangement. In TCRdb, the public reads were trimmed at Q25 with fastp and aligned with MiXCR, with productive beta chains retained. Every entry covers one CDR3 protein and lists the most common genes and DNA from its rows. These V and J calls are TCRdb output, not the study's own analysis. Counted in this sample were 150,000 to 200,000 distinct CDR3 sequences; 11% of them appeared once. The ten biggest clones cover roughly 29% of the sample. This clonotype was seen repeatedly, ten times or more. This receptor's antigen is unknown. No base quality values were provided; no much bigger clone lies one nucleotide off.

The sample comprised blood, either unsorted or a sorted T cell fraction (not recorded which). The TCR sequence derives from a male donor with ankylosing spondylitis or in good health (not recorded which).

The CDR3 region: CASSESTGKGTDTQYF. The bases read TGCGCCAGCAGTGAGTCGACAGGGAAGGGCACAGATACGCAGTATTTT. The rearranged segments are TRBV10-1 and TRBJ2-3, with 7 bases aligning to TRBD1. The junction shows trimming of 0 bases on V and 1 base on J, and the gene matches do not reach 4 bases of it. CDR1 is given as WNHNN and CDR2 as SYGVQD, both from the germline V gene (reference sequence). The CDR3 contains 16 residues, cysteine and phenylalanine counted. This entry keeps only the CDR3 DNA: 48 bases, framed from base 1.